This is a list of T cell receptor beta chains from one sample in a study of graft-versus-host responses after intestinal transplantation. Some clones are missing from TCRdb's copy, which holds only in-frame ones; the method was immunoSEQ multiplex PCR. The sample holds 85,000 to 90,000 clones, under 90% seen once. These receptors' antigens are unknown. This specimen was unstimulated CD4+ T cells sorted from spleen or lymph node cells, taken before intestinal transplant. These receptors were collected from a human donor who received an intestinal transplant. The CDR3 runs from the conserved cysteine through the conserved F or W. D genes are given only for firm matches. Expanded clones are given a class, and other clones once, few, many or no size at all.

TRBV6-1	TRBJ1-6	NA	NA	14	TGTGCCAGTGTTCGGGGGACGGCCTTGGGATCCCTCCACTTT	CASVRGTALGSLHF
TRBV5-6	TRBJ2-2	NA	TRBD1	17	TGTGCCAGCAGCCCATGGCGGGGACAGGGGTATATGGGGGAGCTGTTTTTT	CASSPWRGQGYMGELFF
TRBV11-2	TRBJ2-3	NA	NA	12	TGTGCCAGCAGCTTATCAGGGGATACGCAGTATTTT	CASSLSGDTQYF
TRBV5-5	TRBJ2-2	NA	NA	14	TGTGCCAGCAGCTTGGGGGCCCTTACCGGGGAGCTGTTTTTT	CASSLGALTGELFF
TRBV27	TRBJ1-2	NA	NA	15	TGTGCCAGCAGTTTACGGTCGGCAGGGCACTATGGCTACACCTTC	CASSLRSAGHYGYTF
TRBV11-3	TRBJ2-7	NA	NA	13	TGTGCCAGCAGCTCGGACGAGGGGGGGGAGCAGTACTTC	CASSSDEGGEQYF
TRBV6-1	TRBJ2-7	NA	NA	13	TGTGCCAGCAGTGAAGACAGGACCTACGAGCAGTACTTC	CASSEDRTYEQYF
TRBV9	TRBJ2-3	NA	TRBD1	15	TGTGCCAGCAGCGTAACGGGACAGGGAACAGATACGCAGTATTTT	CASSVTGQGTDTQYF
TRBV7-9	TRBJ2-7	NA	TRBD2	13	TGTGCCAGCAGCTTTAGCGGGGGGGACGAGCAGTACTTC	CASSFSGGDEQYF
TRBV9	TRBJ1-3	NA	NA	19	TGTGCCAGCAGCGTAGGGGCCCAACTAGAGGCTACCTCTGGAAACACCATATATTTT	CASSVGAQLEATSGNTIYF
TRBV6-6	TRBJ1-1	NA	NA	14	TGTGCCAGCAGCCGAATCGGAGGGACCGGTGAAGCTTTCTTT	CASSRIGGTGEAFF
TRBV5-6	TRBJ2-2	NA	NA	17	TGTGCCAGCAGCCAAACAGGGTCGCGCGCGAACACCGGGGAGCTGTTTTTT	CASSQTGSRANTGELFF
TRBV15	TRBJ2-2	NA	TRBD1	15	TGTGCCACCAGCAGAGACAGGGGGATCACCGGGGAGCTGTTTTTT	CATSRDRGITGELFF
TRBV5-1	TRBJ1-3	NA	NA	15	TGCGCCAGCAAACGGGAGGGTGCGTCTGGAAACACCATATATTTT	CASKREGASGNTIYF
TRBV2	TRBJ2-2	NA	NA	14	TGTGCCAGCAGTGAAGGGAGCACCACCGGGGAGCTGTTTTTT	CASSEGSTTGELFF
TRBV7-3	TRBJ1-1	NA	NA	15	TGTGCCAGCAGCCCCGCCCGGGGAGGTCACACTGAAGCTTTCTTT	CASSPARGGHTEAFF
TRBV27	TRBJ2-7	NA	NA	14	TGTGCCAGCAGACCCAGGGTCAGCTCCTACGAGCAGTACTTC	CASRPRVSSYEQYF
TRBV4-2	TRBJ1-5	few	TRBD1	14	TGTGCCAGCAGCCCGGGACAGCTCAATCAGCCCCAGCATTTT	CASSPGQLNQPQHF